A selection of T cell receptor beta chains follows, all from one sample in a study of cytomegalovirus exposure and HLA in healthy donors. Only in-frame clones appear in the TCRdb table, and some are missing; sequencing was by immunoSEQ multiplex PCR. The data show about 78,000 clones, approximately 84% seen once. The sequenced material came from PBMCs. These receptors originate from a woman between 45 and 60 years old in good health and CMV-seronegative. Both conserved end residues are part of each CDR3. D genes are given only for firm matches. The size entry is marked missing in some rows and otherwise reads once, few, many or a size class.

clone size	V gene	CDR3 length	J gene	D gene	CDR3 DNA	CDR3 protein
-	TRBV9	16	TRBJ2-7	TRBD1	TGTGCCAGCAGCGTAAGTGGGACAGGGTTCCCTTACGAGCAGTACTTC	CASSVSGTGFPYEQYF
-	TRBV13	15	TRBJ1-2	TRBD1	TGTGCCAGCAGCTTCTGGGTCGACAGGGCCTATGGCTACACCTTC	CASSFWVDRAYGYTF
-	TRBV18	14	TRBJ2-7	TRBD1	TGTGCCAGCTCACCGGACAGGGGTCCCTACGAGCAGTACTTC	CASSPDRGPYEQYF
medium-sized	TRBV6-4	15	TRBJ2-3	-	TGTGCCAGCAGTGATAGTACAGCAACCACAGATACGCAGTATTTT	CASSDSTATTDTQYF
-	TRBV7-8	18	TRBJ2-7	-	TGTGCCAGCAGCTTGACCGATCATCTAGGATCATCTACCTACGAGCAGTACTTC	CASSLTDHLGSSTYEQYF
once	TRBV5-4	17	TRBJ2-3	TRBD2	TGTGCCAGCAGCTCAGGTGTCCTAGCGGGGCGCACAGATACGCAGTATTTT	CASSSGVLAGRTDTQYF
-	TRBV15	13	TRBJ1-5	-	TGTGCCACCAGCAGAGATCTCGTACAGCCCCAGCATTTT	CATSRDLVQPQHF
few	TRBV5-4	14	TRBJ1-2	TRBD1	TGTGCCAGCAGCTCACAGGGGGCGCGGAATGGCTACACCTTC	CASSSQGARNGYTF
-	TRBV19	16	TRBJ2-7	TRBD2	TGTGCCAGTAGTATGGGGGTCGGGGGAGGGAAGCGCGAGCAGTACTTC	CASSMGVGGGKREQYF
-	TRBV7-8	16	TRBJ2-1	TRBD2	TGTGCCAGCAGCTCATACGGGACTAGCGGGAGTTATGAGCAGTTCTTC	CASSSYGTSGSYEQFF
-	TRBV7-6	17	TRBJ2-3	-	TGTGCCAGCAGCTTAGCGGGGGACGGGGGGCGCACAGATACGCAGTATTTT	CASSLAGDGGRTDTQYF
few	TRBV14	14	TRBJ2-1	-	TGTGCCAGCAGCCAACTTAGCTCCTACAATGAGCAGTTCTTC	CASSQLSSYNEQFF
few	TRBV5-8	15	TRBJ1-2	TRBD1	TGTGCCAGCAGCTTTGTCCGGGACAGGAACTATGGCTACACCTTC	CASSFVRDRNYGYTF
few	TRBV10-3	16	TRBJ2-5	TRBD2	TGTGCCATCATGGCTTCGACTAGCGGGGGACGAGAGACCCAGTACTTC	CAIMASTSGGRETQYF
-	TRBV5-1	20	TRBJ2-3	TRBD2	TGCGCCAGCAGCTTCCAAACTAGCGGGAGTGGGAGTGGGGACACAGATACGCAGTATTTT	CASSFQTSGSGSGDTDTQYF
-	TRBV30	11	TRBJ1-2	-	TGTGCCTGGAGCCCTGAGAGAGGCTACACCTTC	CAWSPERGYTF
once	TRBV29-1	12	TRBJ1-2	TRBD1	TGCAGCGTTGAGGGGACAGAGTATGGCTACACCTTC	CSVEGTEYGYTF
-	TRBV9	14	TRBJ2-3	TRBD1	TGTGCCAGCAGCGTCAGACAGGGGGCAGATACGCAGTATTTT	CASSVRQGADTQYF
-	TRBV14	16	TRBJ2-3	TRBD1	TGTGCCAGCAGCCAAGATACGGCCAGGGGGCGAGATACGCAGTATTTT	CASSQDTARGRDTQYF
-	TRBV11-2	16	TRBJ2-1	TRBD2	TGTGCCAGCAGCTTGGGACGGGGGGGCTCCTACAATGAGCAGTTCTTC	CASSLGRGGSYNEQFF
-	TRBV4-1	16	TRBJ1-2	-	TGCGCCAGCAGCCAAGGGCTTTTGGGGGGGAAGGATGGCTACACCTTC	CASSQGLLGGKDGYTF
-	TRBV29-1	12	TRBJ2-7	-	TGCAGCGTTGGGGAGGTCTCCTACGAGCAGTACTTC	CSVGEVSYEQYF
-	TRBV28	14	TRBJ2-1	-	TGTGCCAGCAGTCGCCGCGGCTCCTACAATGAGCAGTTCTTC	CASSRRGSYNEQFF
once	TRBV11-3	13	TRBJ1-2	TRBD1	TGTGCCAGCAGCGAGCGGACAGGGTCTGGCTACACCTTC	CASSERTGSGYTF
-	TRBV28	14	TRBJ2-7	-	TGTGCCAGCAGCTCAGGGGGGCCCTCCTACGAGCAGTACTTC	CASSSGGPSYEQYF
-	TRBV19	14	TRBJ2-1	TRBD2	TGTGCCAGTAGGAAACCGGGACTAGGGGACGAGCAGTTCTTC	CASRKPGLGDEQFF
-	TRBV28	15	TRBJ2-3	-	TGTGCCAGCAACCGCATCGGTTCCGACACAGATACGCAGTATTTT	CASNRIGSDTDTQYF
-	TRBV7-8	15	TRBJ2-1	TRBD2	TGTGCCAGCAGCTTTGTGCGGGGGGGCTACAATGAGCAGTTCTTC	CASSFVRGGYNEQFF
-	TRBV28	15	TRBJ1-5	-	TGTGCCAGCAGTTCGGCTGACTCCTGGGGCCAGCCCCAGCATTTT	CASSSADSWGQPQHF
once	TRBV4-1	17	TRBJ1-5	TRBD1	TGCGCCAGCAGCCAAGAGGGAGGTCAGGGGGCATATCAGCCCCAGCATTTT	CASSQEGGQGAYQPQHF
-	TRBV27	15	TRBJ2-2	-	TGTGCCAGCAGTCCCTCAGGGCTGAACACCGGGGAGCTGTTTTTT	CASSPSGLNTGELFF
-	TRBV29-1	15	TRBJ2-2	TRBD1	TGCAGCGTTGAAGAAGTAGGGGGCTACACCGGGGAGCTGTTTTTT	CSVEEVGGYTGELFF
-	TRBV6-5	15	TRBJ1-5	TRBD1	TGTGCCAGCAGTTACACCCGGGACAGAAATCAGCCCCAGCATTTT	CASSYTRDRNQPQHF
once	TRBV29-1	14	TRBJ2-1	-	TGCAGCGAAATGGCGGGCGCTGGGTACAATGAGCAGTTCTTC	CSEMAGAGYNEQFF
-	TRBV27	14	TRBJ2-5	-	TGTGCCAGCAGTTTAGGCAGGGGACCAGAGACCCAGTACTTC	CASSLGRGPETQYF
-	TRBV30	16	TRBJ1-2	-	TGTGCCTGGAGTCGCGGGGTCCCTCGTCCTCTGGATGGCTACACCTTC	CAWSRGVPRPLDGYTF
-	TRBV5-1	15	TRBJ2-1	TRBD2	TGCGCCAGCAGCTTGGGACTAGCGGGATACAATGAGCAGTTCTTC	CASSLGLAGYNEQFF
-	TRBV27	15	TRBJ1-5	-	TGTGCCAGCAGTTTAGCAGGGAATGGCAATCAGCCCCAGCATTTT	CASSLAGNGNQPQHF
-	TRBV7-9	16	TRBJ2-7	-	TGTGCCAGCAGCTTAGCGCTGGGGGCCGCAGACTACGAGCAGTACTTC	CASSLALGAADYEQYF
-	TRBV7-3	17	TRBJ2-5	-	TGTGCCAGCAGCTCTAGGGGGAACCCTGGGAGCCAAGAGACCCAGTACTTC	CASSSRGNPGSQETQYF
-	TRBV21-1	14	TRBJ2-5	-	TGTGCCAGCAGCAGGGGCGAAACTCCTCAAGGGCAGTACTTC	CASSRGETPQGQYF
-	TRBV11-2	14	TRBJ2-3	-	TGTGCCAGCAGGGGGACCGGGAGCCCCGATACGCAGTATTTT	CASRGTGSPDTQYF
-	TRBV5-1	22	TRBJ2-2	TRBD2	TGCGCCAGCAGCTCCTCGTCGGGAGGGGGGGGAGGCTTCCGATCGAACACCGGGGAGCTGTTTTTT	CASSSSSGGGGGFRSNTGELFF
once	TRBV29-1	13	TRBJ2-3	TRBD2	TGCAGCGTTGAAGGCGGGAGGGCAGATACGCAGTATTTT	CSVEGGRADTQYF
-	TRBV7-2	16	TRBJ2-3	TRBD2	TGTGCCAGCAGCTGGACTAGCGGGGGTGTGGGGGATACGCAGTATTTT	CASSWTSGGVGDTQYF